Listed below are T cell receptor beta chains from one sample, sequenced in a study of chemoradiotherapy in HPV16-positive cancers. Sequencing used immunoSEQ multiplex PCR; TCRdb keeps in-frame clones, though not all of them. The table lists around 22,000 clones, 92% of them singletons. Source: blood, taken from a patient who underwent chemoradiotherapy. The source of these receptors is a human donor with HPV-associated anogenital cancer. Both conserved end residues are part of each CDR3. Each record gives: CDR3 protein, CDR3 DNA, J gene, D gene, clone size, V gene. D genes are given only for firm matches. Size is omitted from some rows. Given values are once, few, many or a class for expanded clones.

CDR3 protein: CASSSGLLETQYF; CDR3 DNA: TGTGCCAGCAGCTCGGGACTATTGGAGACCCAGTACTTC; J gene: TRBJ2-5; D gene: TRBD2; clone size: NA; V gene: TRBV7-3
CDR3 protein: CASSIGTAYSGNTIYF; CDR3 DNA: TGTGCCAGTAGTATAGGCACAGCATACTCTGGAAACACCATATATTTT; J gene: TRBJ1-3; D gene: NA; clone size: once; V gene: TRBV19
CDR3 protein: CASSEDRSTDTQYF; CDR3 DNA: TGTGCCAGCAGTGAGGACCGTTCCACAGATACGCAGTATTTT; J gene: TRBJ2-3; D gene: NA; clone size: NA; V gene: TRBV6-1
CDR3 protein: CAPGTGDDLDNQPQHF; CDR3 DNA: TGTGCCCCGGGGACAGGGGATGATTTAGACAATCAGCCCCAGCATTTT; J gene: TRBJ1-5; D gene: TRBD1; clone size: NA; V gene: TRBV11-3
CDR3 protein: CASSQDRPFDEQYF; CDR3 DNA: TGTGCCAGCAGCCAAGATCGGCCCTTTGATGAGCAGTACTTC; J gene: TRBJ2-7; D gene: NA; clone size: NA; V gene: TRBV4-2
CDR3 protein: CSAGSHGELFF; CDR3 DNA: TGCAGCGCCGGGTCCCACGGGGAGCTGTTTTTT; J gene: TRBJ2-2; D gene: NA; clone size: NA; V gene: TRBV29-1
CDR3 protein: CASSLFLGPTNEKLFF; CDR3 DNA: TGTGCCAGCAGCTTATTCCTGGGCCCAACTAATGAAAAACTGTTTTTT; J gene: TRBJ1-4; D gene: NA; clone size: NA; V gene: TRBV7-9
CDR3 protein: CASSQTIGLQGGTEAFF; CDR3 DNA: TGCGCCAGCAGCCAAACCATCGGGCTCCAAGGAGGCACTGAAGCTTTCTTT; J gene: TRBJ1-1; D gene: NA; clone size: once; V gene: TRBV4-3
CDR3 protein: CASSSDNNEYF; CDR3 DNA: TGTGCCAGCAGCTCCGACAATAATGAGTACTTC; J gene: TRBJ2-7; D gene: NA; clone size: NA; V gene: TRBV7-2
CDR3 protein: CASSPRDGTGYEQYF; CDR3 DNA: TGTGCCAGCAGTCCCAGAGACGGGACAGGATACGAGCAGTACTTC; J gene: TRBJ2-7; D gene: TRBD1; clone size: NA; V gene: TRBV25-1
CDR3 protein: CASSQGLVLTGELFF; CDR3 DNA: TGCGCCAGCAGCCAGGGACTAGTGCTAACCGGGGAGCTGTTTTTT; J gene: TRBJ2-2; D gene: TRBD2; clone size: NA; V gene: TRBV10-1